This paragraph reports one T cell receptor beta chain. Preparation of the TCRbeta library involved a method that used unique molecular identifiers. TCRdb re-derived calls from the PCR reads in MiXCR, one entry per CDR3 protein. The sample consists of about 340,000 distinct CDR3 sequences, about 9.3% of them appearing once. This sample is drawn from a study of T-cell reconstitution after alpha-beta-depleted transplantation in children. The starting material was PBMCs from the stem cell graft donor, obtained from the stem cell graft. The receptor was isolated from a human donor who donated a stem cell graft to a child with acute lymphoblastic leukemia.

CDR3 sequence (DNA): TGCGCCAGCAGCCAAGATCCCTTGAACGACACCTTC. Protein product: CASSQDPLNDTF. V gene TRBV4-1 combines with J gene TRBJ1-2; no clear D. V lost 0 bases and J lost 12, with 11 bases in between. This CDR3 is 12 amino acids long. Per germline, CDR1 MGHRA and CDR2 YSYEKL.